Following are 28 T cell receptor beta chains from one sample sequenced in a study of cytomegalovirus exposure and HLA in healthy donors. Primers included in the PCR were 60 Vbeta and 13 Jbeta primers. Sequenced by immunoSEQ multiplex PCR; TCRdb stores in-frame clones only, minus some. The table records around 130,000 clones, around four fifths of them present only once. What was sequenced was PBMCs. These receptors originate from a man aged 30 to 45 in good health and CMV-seronegative.

The chain combines TRBV9 with TRBJ1-2; unclear D gene. Germline V gives CDR1 SGDLS, CDR2 YYNGEE. V was cut by 0 bases and J by 1 base, with 7 bases left in between. The CDR3 consists of 14 residues. The CDR3 DNA sequence: TGTGCCAGCAGCGTAGGCCCAGATAACTATGGCTACACCTTC. Translating gives CASSVGPDNYGYTF.

This chain links TRBV6-5 with TRBJ2-2, with D perhaps matching TRBD2 (6 bases). The CDR3 loop spans 16 amino acids. Trimming left V 4 bases short and J 0 bases short, with 12 bases between. Germline V gene sequence: CDR1 MNHEY, CDR2 SVGAGI. The CDR3 sequence: CASSSRGRSNTGELFF. CDR3 bases: TGTGCCAGCAGTTCCAGAGGGAGGTCGAACACCGGGGAGCTGTTTTTT.

The V and J genes are TRBV7-9 and TRBJ2-3, with 15 bases lining up with TRBD2. This CDR3 is built from 18 residues. V dropped 3 bases and J dropped 4; count of bases not matched to a gene: 8. Germline CDR1 and CDR2: SEHNR and FQNEAQ (reference sequence). The CDR3 loop is CASSFGLAGGQSADTQYF. CDR3 bases: TGTGCCAGCAGCTTCGGACTAGCGGGAGGGCAGTCAGCAGATACGCAGTATTTT.

The genes are TRBV29-1 and TRBJ2-7; TRBD2 matches 10 bases. Germline-derived CDR1 and CDR2 are SQVTM and ANQGSEA. The junction had 3 bases not matched to a gene; V was cut back by 4 bases and J by 3 bases. This CDR3 is built from 13 residues. CDR3 residues: CSVGASGGYEQYF. The CDR3 region has the DNA TGCAGCGTTGGGGCTAGCGGGGGCTACGAGCAGTACTTC.

The chain carries TRBV29-1 and TRBJ2-1; D uncertain. The CDR3 loop spans 11 amino acids. CDR1 SQVTM and CDR2 ANQGSEA come from the germline V gene. Trimming took 6 bases from V and 7 from J, leaving 10 bases between them. CDR3 nucleotides: TGCAGCGTGTTGATCGGGAATGAGCAGTTCTTC. This encodes CSVLIGNEQFF.

This clone appeared once. This rearrangement joins TRBV19 to TRBJ1-2; D remains ambiguous. Trimming shortened V by 1 base and J by 0 bases, and 6 bases separated the two germline ends. The CDR3 contains 14 residues. Germline values: CDR1 LNHDA, CDR2 SQIVND (reference sequence). CDR3 region: CASSIVGANYGYTF. CDR3 nucleotides: TGTGCCAGTAGTATAGTGGGAGCTAACTATGGCTACACCTTC. Together with reference TRBV19 and TRBJ1-2, the CDR3 gives the full variable domain: DGGITQSPKYLFRKEGQNVTLSCEQNLNHDAMYWYRQDPGQGLRLIYYSQIVNDFQKGDIAEGYSVSREKKESFPLTVTSAQKNPTAFYLCASSIVGANYGYTFGSGTRLTVV.

The chain couples TRBV6-6 to TRBJ2-7, with TRBD1 matching over 7 bases. This CDR3 comprises 13 residues. V lost 7 bases, J lost 0 bases, and 3 bases stayed unmatched. CDR1 is MNHNY and CDR2 is SVGAGI in the germline V gene (reference sequence). The CDR3 spells CASTGTASYEQYF. Written as DNA, the CDR3 is TGTGCCAGCACAGGGACAGCCTCCTACGAGCAGTACTTC.

This sequence joins TRBV6-4 and TRBJ2-1, with 13 bases that match TRBD2. CDR3 length equals 16 residues. Per the germline V gene, CDR1 is MRHNA and CDR2 is SNTAGT. J lost 7 bases, V lost 2 bases, and 5 bases had no gene match. The CDR3 coding sequence is TGTGCCAGCAGTGACAGGACTAGCGGGAGAGGAAATGAGCAGTTCTTC. Translated, it gives CASSDRTSGRGNEQFF.

In DNA form, the CDR3 reads TGTGCCTCAGGGGGTACTAATGAAAAACTGTTTTTT. Translated, it gives CASGGTNEKLFF. The chain recombines TRBV6-6 with TRBJ1-4, with TRBD1 matching over 7 bases. From germline, CDR1 is MNHNY and CDR2 SVGAGI (reference sequence). V was clipped by 11 bases and J by 2 bases; unmatched bases: 2. The CDR3 contains 12 residues.

This chain connects TRBV7-9 to TRBJ1-1; no clear D. Germline V gives CDR1 SEHNR, CDR2 FQNEAQ (reference sequence). Trimming left V 0 bases short and J 4 bases short, with 3 bases between. The CDR3 loop spans 12 amino acids. CDR3 DNA: TGTGCCAGCAGCTTAGCCATCACTGAAGCTTTCTTT. Encoded protein: CASSLAITEAFF.

The chain uses TRBV6-5 and TRBJ1-3; D gene unclear. The CDR3 is 13 amino acids. V lost 6 bases, J lost 4 bases, and 10 bases lay in between. Germline loops: CDR1 MNHEY, CDR2 SVGAGI. The CDR3 DNA is TGTGCCAGCAGCGCCGGAGCCGGAAACACCATATATTTT. It encodes CASSAGAGNTIYF.

The rearrangement links TRBV15 to TRBJ2-1, with 10 nucleotides matching TRBD1. CDR3 length: 15 residues. Losses at the gene ends were 3 bases for V and 10 bases for J; bases not matched to a gene: 9. The germline gives CDR1 LNHNV, CDR2 YYDKDF (reference sequence). For the CDR3, the DNA is TGTGCCACCAGCAGCGCCGGGACAGGGGTTCGCGAGCAGTTCTTC. Its protein product is CATSSAGTGVREQFF.

This chain connects TRBV28 to TRBJ2-7, with 9 bases lining up with TRBD2. V shed 7 bases, J shed 3 bases, and the junction held 10 bases outside the gene matches. There are 15 residues in the CDR3. Germline lookup yields CDR1 MDHEN and CDR2 SYDVKM. The CDR3 region has the DNA TGTGCCAGCATCCTCTCTGGGCGGGGGGGCTACGAGCAGTACTTC. Translated: CASILSGRGGYEQYF.

This clone has a handful of counts. An end of the junction does not agree with germline; a read error may underlie this. The DNA of the CDR3 is TGTGCTAGCAGCTTAGAACAGGGTTCTGAAGCTTTCTTT. This gives the protein CASSLEQGSEAFF. This chain uses TRBV7-7 with TRBJ1-1; the D gene is possibly TRBD1 (6 bases). The germline V gene has CDR1 SSHAT and CDR2 FNYEAQ (reference sequence). The CDR3 covers 13 residues. The full variable domain, rest sourced from reference TRBV7-7 and TRBJ1-1, is GAGVSQSPRYKVTKRGQDVTLRCDPISSHATLYWYQQALGQGPEFLTYFNYEAQPDKSGLPSDRFSAERPEGSISTLTIQRTEQRDSAMYRCASSLEQGSEAFFGQGTRLTVV.

In DNA form, the CDR3 reads TGTGCCAGCCGGGCCCGCCTTCAGACTAGCGGGATAACATACGAGCAGTACTTC. This translates into CASRARLQTSGITYEQYF. V usage is TRBV27 and J usage is TRBJ2-7; 11 nucleotides align to TRBD2. Germline V gene sequence: CDR1 MNHEY, CDR2 SMNVEV (reference sequence). J gave up 4 bases and V 8 bases, and 19 bases lay outside the gene matches. This CDR3 has 18 amino acids.

This chain links TRBV11-1 with TRBJ2-7; TRBD2 aligns across 8 bases. Germline V gene data show CDR1 as SGHAT and CDR2 as FQDESV (reference sequence). V dropped 5 bases and J dropped 4; count of bases not matched to a gene: 10. The CDR3 runs to 15 residues. The CDR3 region is CASSPEREGLYEQYF. The CDR3 coding sequence is TGTGCCAGCAGCCCCGAACGGGAGGGCCTTTACGAGCAGTACTTC.

V usage is TRBV7-9 and J usage is TRBJ2-5, with 9 bases aligning to TRBD2. The CDR3 runs 16 residues. V lost 4 bases and J lost 2; bases outside the gene matches: 8. Per the germline V gene, CDR1 is SEHNR and CDR2 is FQNEAQ (reference sequence). CDR3 sequence (DNA): TGTGCCAGCAGCTCGCCGGGACTAGCCGCTCAAGAGACCCAGTACTTC. Residues: CASSSPGLAAQETQYF.

J is TRBJ1-5 and V is TRBV5-1; D ambiguous. With 0 bases removed from V and 7 bases from J, the gap between germline ends came to 11 bases. Per germline, CDR1 SGHRS and CDR2 YFSETQ. This CDR3 is 14 amino acids long. The chain's CDR3 is CASSLGGAEQPQHF. CDR3 sequence (DNA): TGCGCCAGCAGCTTGGGAGGAGCCGAACAGCCCCAGCATTTT.

The chain couples TRBV6-1 to TRBJ1-1, with D perhaps TRBD1 (5 bases). The CDR3 consists of 16 residues. CDR1 MNHNS and CDR2 SASEGT come from the germline V gene. Trimming pared 0 bases from V and 6 bases from J, leaving 17 bases between. The CDR3 reads CASSEAGTTGFSEAFF. As DNA, the CDR3 is TGTGCCAGCAGTGAAGCTGGGACTACAGGATTCTCTGAAGCTTTCTTT.

In this sample, this clone turned up a few times. The V gene is TRBV6-5, the J gene TRBJ2-2, with 7 bases lining up with TRBD1. From germline, CDR1 is MNHEY and CDR2 SVGAGI. The ends lost 3 bases at V and 2 bases at J; junction bases unmatched: 3. The CDR3 covers 15 residues. As DNA, the CDR3 is TGTGCCAGCAGTTATGGGACAGCTAACACCGGGGAGCTGTTTTTT. Amino acids: CASSYGTANTGELFF.

The rearrangement links TRBV15 to TRBJ2-3; TRBD1 agrees at 7 bases. Germline values: CDR1 LNHNV, CDR2 YYDKDF (reference sequence). Trimming at V came to 0 bases and at J to 6 bases, leaving 6 bases not matched to a gene. The CDR3 sequence is 15 residues long. CDR3 amino acids: CATSREQGRVDTQYF. The CDR3 bases are TGTGCCACCAGCAGAGAACAGGGGCGTGTTGATACGCAGTATTTT.

The chain recombines TRBV5-4 with TRBJ2-1, with a weak D call TRBD2 (6 bases). The CDR3 totals 15 residues. V lost 4 bases and J lost 1, with 12 bases in between. Germline assignment: CDR1 SGHNT and CDR2 YYREEE (reference sequence). In DNA form, the CDR3 reads TGTGCCAGCAGCAAGGAGGGCCGGTCCTACAATGAGCAGTTCTTC. Its translation: CASSKEGRSYNEQFF.

The DNA for the CDR3 is TGTGCCAGCTCACCCGGAGGACAGATCGATCAGCCCCAGCATTTT. Translated: CASSPGGQIDQPQHF. The gene calls are TRBV18 and TRBJ1-5; D may be TRBD1 (6 bases). This CDR3 has 15 amino acids. CDR1 and CDR2 from the germline V gene are KGHSH and LQKENI. Between the trimmed V and J ends, which lost 3 bases and 5 bases, there was a span of 14 bases.

V usage is TRBV7-2 and J usage is TRBJ2-1, with 7 bases aligning to TRBD2. The V gene's germline CDR1 is SGHTA and CDR2 FQGNSA. CDR3 length equals 16 residues. Unmatched junction bases numbered 7, after V lost 1 base and J lost 4 bases. The CDR3, as DNA: TGTGCCAGCAGCTTAGTCGCGGGAGTGCGGTACAATGAGCAGTTCTTC. Encoded protein: CASSLVAGVRYNEQFF.

V is TRBV25-1 and J is TRBJ1-1; the match to TRBD1 covers 7 bases. This CDR3 contains 17 residues. Per the germline V gene, CDR1 is MGHDK and CDR2 is SYGVNS. V gave up 7 bases and J gave up 0 bases; unmatched junction bases: 14. As DNA, the CDR3 is TGTGCCAGCACCCCCGCAGGGGGGTCCAGTATGAACACTGAAGCTTTCTTT. Translating it yields CASTPAGGSSMNTEAFF.

The V call is TRBV29-1, the J call TRBJ1-2; no firm D call. From germline, CDR1 is SQVTM and CDR2 ANQGSEA. The germline V and J ends were trimmed by 7 bases and 8 bases, with 20 bases remaining between them. CDR3 length: 13 amino acids. The CDR3 nucleotides are TGCAGCGCGGCACAGCCTCTCGGCCGGGGCTACACCTTC. Protein sequence: CSAAQPLGRGYTF.

The chain recombines TRBV29-1 with TRBJ2-1; 13 bases agree with TRBD2. From germline, CDR1 is SQVTM and CDR2 ANQGSEA. The CDR3 covers 16 residues. The ends lost 6 bases at V and 0 bases at J; junction bases unmatched: 5. In nucleotides, the CDR3 is TGCAGCGTAGGGACTAGCGGGGCTAGCTCCTACAATGAGCAGTTCTTC. Translation gives CSVGTSGASSYNEQFF.

The chain is built from TRBV7-9 and TRBJ2-5; 7 nucleotides match TRBD1. Judging by the DNA end, TRBJ2-7 fits better; the J call may be wrong. The CDR3 length is 13 residues. Germline V gives CDR1 SEHNR, CDR2 FQNEAQ (reference sequence). CDR3 coding DNA: TGTGCCAGCAGCTTAGCCGACAGGGACGAGCAGTACTTC. Protein sequence: CASSLADRDEQYF.